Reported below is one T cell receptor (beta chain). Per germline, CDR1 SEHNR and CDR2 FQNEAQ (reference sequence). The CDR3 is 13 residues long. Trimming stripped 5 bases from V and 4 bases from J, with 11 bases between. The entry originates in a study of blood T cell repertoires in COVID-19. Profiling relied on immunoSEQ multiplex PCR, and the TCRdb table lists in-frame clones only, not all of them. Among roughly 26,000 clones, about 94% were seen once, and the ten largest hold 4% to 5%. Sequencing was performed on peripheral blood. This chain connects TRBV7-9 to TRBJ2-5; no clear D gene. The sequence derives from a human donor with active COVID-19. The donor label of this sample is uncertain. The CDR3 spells CASSLAVGETQYF. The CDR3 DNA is TGTGCCAGCAGCCTCGCGGTCGGAGAGACCCAGTACTTC.